Listed here are 7 T cell receptor beta chains from one sample, sequenced in a study of shared clonotypes between healthy human individuals. Sequencing was performed with immunoSEQ multiplex PCR; in TCRdb, only in-frame clones are kept and a portion is missing. Of roughly 2.5 million clones listed, approximately 92% are singletons. Material for sequencing was naive CD4+ T cells sorted from blood. Subset denoted: CD45RA+ positively selected. These receptors originate from a man aged 18 to 30 in good health.

The rearrangement links TRBV28 to TRBJ1-4; 7 bases fit TRBD1. V lost 7 bases and J lost 9; bases outside the gene matches: 14. CDR3 length: 15 residues. Germline V gene lookup returns CDR1 MDHEN and CDR2 SYDVKM. The CDR3 sequence: CASTLRGEGAQKLFF. The CDR3 DNA reads TGTGCCAGCACCCTCCGGGGGGAGGGGGCGCAAAAACTGTTTTTT.

This chain uses TRBV30 with TRBJ2-7; 7 bases match TRBD2. The germline CDR1 and CDR2 sequences are GTSNPN and SVGIG (reference sequence). V dropped 3 bases and J dropped 7; count of bases not matched to a gene: 9. The CDR3 is 13 amino acids. CDR3 protein: CAWSLSGTGEQYF. CDR3 nucleotides: TGTGCCTGGAGCTTGAGCGGGACGGGGGAGCAGTACTTC. Filled out from reference TRBV30 and TRBJ2-7, the complete variable domain reads SQTIHQWPATLVQPVGSPLSLECTVEGTSNPNLYWYRQAAGRGLQLLFYSVGIGQISSEVPQNLSASRPQDRQFILSSKKLLLSDSGFYLCAWSLSGTGEQYFGPGTRLTVT.

As concerns this clone: The sample carries other DNA sequences with the same CDR3. J is TRBJ1-5 and V is TRBV19; D not resolved. The CDR3 covers 14 residues. Germline V gene data show CDR1 as LNHDA and CDR2 as SQIVND (reference sequence). Trimming took 2 bases from V and 2 from J, leaving 7 bases between them. CDR3 sequence: CASSIPRGNQPQHF. The CDR3 DNA reads as TGTGCCAGTAGTATACCTAGGGGCAATCAGCCCCAGCATTTT. Filled out from reference TRBV19 and TRBJ1-5, the complete variable domain reads DGGITQSPKYLFRKEGQNVTLSCEQNLNHDAMYWYRQDPGQGLRLIYYSQIVNDFQKGDIAEGYSVSREKKESFPLTVTSAQKNPTAFYLCASSIPRGNQPQHFGDGTRLSIL.

The chain recombines TRBV21-1 with TRBJ1-2. TRBV21-1 is a documented pseudogene. The CDR3 consists of 14 residues. The CDR3 DNA sequence: TGTGCCAGAACTGGAGGGGATGAAACCTATGGCTACACCTTC. Translation gives CARTGGDETYGYTF.

This chain joins TRBV29-1 and TRBJ1-1, with D perhaps TRBD1 (6 bases). The CDR3 has 13 amino acids. The V end lost 5 bases, the J end lost 4 bases, and 14 bases lay between the germline ends. CDR1 is SQVTM, CDR2 ANQGSEA, per germline. CDR3 nucleotides: TGCAGCGTTATCCGGGGGGCGAGCACTGAAGCTTTCTTT. It is translated as CSVIRGASTEAFF.

This clone was seen once. The V and J genes are TRBV6-5 and TRBJ2-5; 7 positions agree with TRBD1. Germline CDR1 MNHEY, CDR2 SVGAGI. The CDR3 runs to 16 residues. V shed 0 bases and J 9 bases; nucleotides not matched to a gene: 13. The CDR3 DNA reads as TGTGCCAGCAGTTACTCGAGGGGACAGCTCGCGCGGGCCCAGTACTTC. Residues: CASSYSRGQLARAQYF.

The chain combines TRBV28 with TRBJ1-1; D may be TRBD1 (5 bases). This CDR3 region has 15 residues. Germline V lookup: CDR1 MDHEN, CDR2 SYDVKM. Trimming took 5 bases from V and 4 from J, leaving 17 bases between them. The chain's CDR3 is CASSPSNGGGTEAFF. The DNA of the CDR3 is TGTGCCAGCAGTCCCTCCAATGGGGGGGGCACTGAAGCTTTCTTT.